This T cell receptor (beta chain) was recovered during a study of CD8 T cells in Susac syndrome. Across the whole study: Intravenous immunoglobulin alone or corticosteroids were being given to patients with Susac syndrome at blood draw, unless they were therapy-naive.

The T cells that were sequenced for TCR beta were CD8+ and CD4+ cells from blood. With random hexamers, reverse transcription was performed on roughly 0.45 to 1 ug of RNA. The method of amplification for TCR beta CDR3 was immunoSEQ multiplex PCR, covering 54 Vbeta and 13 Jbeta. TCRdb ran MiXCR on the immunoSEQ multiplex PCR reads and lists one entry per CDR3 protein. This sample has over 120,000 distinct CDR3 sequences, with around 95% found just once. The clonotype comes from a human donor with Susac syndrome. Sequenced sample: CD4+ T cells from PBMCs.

The CDR3 here is CASSLSQGAVSPLHF. The DNA of the CDR3 is TGTGCCAGCAGTCTTTCTCAGGGGGCGGTCTCACCCCTCCACTTT. The V gene is TRBV28, the J gene TRBJ1-6; TRBD1 matches 8 bases. This CDR3 has 15 residues. Trimming took 5 bases from V and 10 from J; bases not matched to a gene: 10. Germline CDR1 is MDHEN and CDR2 is SYDVKM. Full variable domain (rest looked up from reference TRBV28 and TRBJ1-6): DVKVTQSSRYLVKRTGEKVFLECVQDMDHENMFWYRQDPGLGLRLIYFSYDVKMKEKGDIPEGYSVSREKKERFSLILESASTNQTSMYLCASSLSQGAVSPLHFGNGTRLTVT.